The T cell receptor beta chain under discussion was sequenced for a study of blood T cell repertoires in COVID-19. Study information: Samples of COVID-19 (acute and convalescent) were obtained from the United States, Italy and Spain.

The germline V gene encodes CDR1 WNHNN and CDR2 SYGVQD (reference sequence). The V end was cut by 4 bases, the J end by 4 bases, with 19 bases between. There are 17 residues in the CDR3. Profiling relied on immunoSEQ multiplex PCR, and the TCRdb table lists in-frame clones only, not all of them. The sample lists over 250,000 clones; over 75% were seen once. The chain recombines TRBV10-1 with TRBJ2-2; TRBD2 is a possible D gene (6 bases). The source is a human donor in a cohort sampled during active COVID-19. Sequencing input: peripheral blood. The CDR3 region has the DNA TGCGCCAGCAGTGGCGCGTTAGGGCGGGAAGGCACCGGGGAGCTGTTTTTT. It encodes CASSGALGREGTGELFF.